This entry describes one T cell receptor beta chain. Its antigen is unknown. The junction and the germline gene differ at one end; a read error may be behind it. CD45RO/CCR7/CD25/CD127/CD95/CD27 staining was used to isolate CD4+ naive, central memory, regulatory and stem cell-like memory cells by sorting. The authors reverse transcribed all of the isolated RNA, so sequencing captured expressed TCRB transcripts. The study sequenced naive, central memory and regulatory T cell samples to an average of about 3.6 million reads. Method: immunoSEQ multiplex PCR; TCRdb's copy keeps in-frame clones and lacks some. The table includes 120,000 or so clones, about 18% detected once. This record belongs to a study of beta chain features in type 1 diabetes. Study information: Examination of sorted cells across all samples involved about 99 million cells. Findings and limits, study-wide: Shortening that was moderate but significant affected the TCRB CDR3s of Type 1 diabetes patients in all four CD4+ subsets.

The CDR3 spans 14 residues. The germline CDR1 and CDR2 sequences are SQVTM and ANQGSEA. This chain joins TRBV29-1 and TRBJ1-2; perhaps TRBD1 as D (6 bases). This receptor was identified in a man between 18 and 35 years old with type 1 diabetes. Sequenced material: central memory CD4+ T cells from blood. The CDR3 region is CSVVPQGGGYDYTF. Here the CDR3 DNA reads TGCAGCGTTGTACCACAGGGAGGCGGCTATGACTACACCTTC. Complete variable domain (other parts from reference TRBV29-1 and TRBJ1-2): SAVISQKPSRDICQRGTSLTIQCQVDSQVTMMFWYRQQPGQSLTLIATANQGSEATYESGFVIDKFPISRPNLTFSTLTVSNMSPEDSSIYLCSVVPQGGGYDYTFGSGTRLTVV.